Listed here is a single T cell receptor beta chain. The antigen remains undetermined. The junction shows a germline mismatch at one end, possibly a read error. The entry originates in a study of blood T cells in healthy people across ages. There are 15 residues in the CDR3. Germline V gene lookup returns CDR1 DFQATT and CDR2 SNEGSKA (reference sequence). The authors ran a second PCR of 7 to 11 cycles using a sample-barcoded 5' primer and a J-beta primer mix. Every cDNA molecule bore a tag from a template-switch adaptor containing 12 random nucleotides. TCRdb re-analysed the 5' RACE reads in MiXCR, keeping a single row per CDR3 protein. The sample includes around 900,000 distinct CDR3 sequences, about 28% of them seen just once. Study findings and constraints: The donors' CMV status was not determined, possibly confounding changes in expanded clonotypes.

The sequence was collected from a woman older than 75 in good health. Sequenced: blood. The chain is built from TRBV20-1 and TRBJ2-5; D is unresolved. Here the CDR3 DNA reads TGCTGTGCTAGAGATCCCTCGACCGAGCAAGAGACCCAGTACTTC. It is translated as CCARDPSTEQETQYF.